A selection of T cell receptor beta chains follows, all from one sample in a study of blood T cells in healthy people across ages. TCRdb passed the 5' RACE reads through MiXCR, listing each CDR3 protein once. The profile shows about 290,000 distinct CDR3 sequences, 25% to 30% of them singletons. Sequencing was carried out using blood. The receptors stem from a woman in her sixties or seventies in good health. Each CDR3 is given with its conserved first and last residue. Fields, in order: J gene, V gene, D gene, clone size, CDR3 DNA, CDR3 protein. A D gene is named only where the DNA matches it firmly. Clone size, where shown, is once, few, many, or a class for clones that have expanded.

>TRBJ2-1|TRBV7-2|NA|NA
TGTGCCAGCAGCACGGGACCCCAGCAGTTCTTC
CASSTGPQQFF
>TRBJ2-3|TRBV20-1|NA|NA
TGCAGTGCTAGAGATGCGAGGGGTGGAGATACGCAGTATTTT
CSARDARGGDTQYF
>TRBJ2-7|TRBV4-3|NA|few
TGCGCCAGCAGCAGGGGGAGAGCCTACGAGCAGTACTTC
CASSRGRAYEQYF
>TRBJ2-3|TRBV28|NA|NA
TGTGCCAGCAGTTTTGGGGGGATTAGATCAGATACGCAGTATTTT
CASSFGGIRSDTQYF
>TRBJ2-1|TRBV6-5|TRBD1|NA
TGTGCCAGCAATTCAGGGGGCAGCTCCTACAATGAGCAGTTCTTC
CASNSGGSSYNEQFF
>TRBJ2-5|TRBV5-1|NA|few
TGCGCCAGCAGACCTGGACAAGGTCCTCCGGAGACCCAGTACTTC
CASRPGQGPPETQYF
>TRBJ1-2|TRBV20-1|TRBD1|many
TGCAGTGCTAGAGAACCAGGGGGCCAATACTATGGCTACACCTTC
CSAREPGGQYYGYTF
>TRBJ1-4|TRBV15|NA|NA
TGCGCCACCAGCAGAGGGAACAGAGAAAAACTGTTTTTT
CATSRGNREKLFF
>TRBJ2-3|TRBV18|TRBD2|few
TGTGCCAGCTCACCATGGGCGGGAGCCACAGATACGCAGTATTTT
CASSPWAGATDTQYF
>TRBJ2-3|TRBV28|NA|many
TGTGCCAGCAGGTCAGGGGAAGTGAGCACAGATACGCAGTATTTT
CASRSGEVSTDTQYF
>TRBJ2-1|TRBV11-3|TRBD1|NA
TGTGCCAGCAGCTTAGGACAGGGGGCGGTCTACAATGAGCAGTTCTTC
CASSLGQGAVYNEQFF
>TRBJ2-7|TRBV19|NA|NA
TGTGCCAGTAGTACCGCCCCAGGGGGGGTCTACTACGAGCAGTACTTC
CASSTAPGGVYYEQYF
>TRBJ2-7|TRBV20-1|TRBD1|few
TGCAGTGCTAGTACGACAGGGGGCTCTTACGAGCAGTACTTC
CSASTTGGSYEQYF
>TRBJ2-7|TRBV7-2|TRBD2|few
TGTGCCAGCAGCTTGACGGGAGGGATAGGCTACGAGCAGTACTTC
CASSLTGGIGYEQYF
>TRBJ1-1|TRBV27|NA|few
TGTGCCAGCAGGGACCGCATGAACACTGAAGCTTTCTTT
CASRDRMNTEAFF
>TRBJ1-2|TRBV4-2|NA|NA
TGTGCCAGCAGCCAAGCCGGGACATCCAACTATGGCTACACCTTC
CASSQAGTSNYGYTF
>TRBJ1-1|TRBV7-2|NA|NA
TGTGCCAGCAGTTTCCAGGGAGGGGGCACTGAAGCTTTCTTT
CASSFQGGGTEAFF
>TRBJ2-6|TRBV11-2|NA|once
TGTGCCAGCAGCGCCCTGCCGAGCTCTGGGGCCAACGTCCTGACTTTC
CASSALPSSGANVLTF
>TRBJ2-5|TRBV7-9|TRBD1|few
TGTGCCAGCAGCTCCCCGCGGGACAGGGCGCAAGAGACCCAGTACTTC
CASSSPRDRAQETQYF
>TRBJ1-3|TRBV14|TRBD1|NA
TGTGCCAGCAGCCCGGGACAGGGGGCTGGAAACATCATATATTTT
CASSPGQGAGNIIYF
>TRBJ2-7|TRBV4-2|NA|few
TGTGCCAGCAGCCAAGACTACAGTGGCTACGAGCAGTACTTC
CASSQDYSGYEQYF
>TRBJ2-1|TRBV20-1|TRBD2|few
TGCAGCCGGAGGGGACTAGCGCCAAATGAGCAGTTCTTC
CSRRGLAPNEQFF
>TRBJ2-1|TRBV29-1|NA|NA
TGCAGCGTTGAAAAGGAAGCCGGTCATGAGCAGTTCTTC
CSVEKEAGHEQFF
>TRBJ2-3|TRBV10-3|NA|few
TGTGCCATCAGTGAGTCGCTCAGCGAAGATACGCAGTATTTT
CAISESLSEDTQYF
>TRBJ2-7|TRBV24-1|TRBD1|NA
TGTGCCACCAGTGAATGGGACAGCCTGGGAGAGCAGTACTTC
CATSEWDSLGEQYF
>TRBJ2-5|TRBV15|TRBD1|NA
TGTGCCACCATCCCAGGACAGGAAGAGACCCAGTACTTC
CATIPGQEETQYF
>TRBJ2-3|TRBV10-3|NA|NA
TGTGCCATCAGTGAGAACTCCCAGAGAGATACGCAGTATTTT
CAISENSQRDTQYF
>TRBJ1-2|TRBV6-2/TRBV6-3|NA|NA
TGTGCCAGCAGTCCCGGGACCTCCGCTAACTATGGCTACACCTTC
CASSPGTSANYGYTF
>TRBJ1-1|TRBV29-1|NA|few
TGCAGCGTCGCACGACTTTTGGGCCCCATGAACACTGAAGCTTTCTTT
CSVARLLGPMNTEAFF
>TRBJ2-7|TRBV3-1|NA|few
TGTGCCAGCAGCCAAGCTAGCGCCCAAGCCTACGAGCAGTACTTC
CASSQASAQAYEQYF
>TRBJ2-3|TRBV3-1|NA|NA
TGTGCCAGCAGCCAGGCGGGACCCCGCACAGATACGCAGTATTTT
CASSQAGPRTDTQYF
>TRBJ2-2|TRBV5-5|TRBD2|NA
TGTGCCAGCAGTTTCAGACTAGCGCGAGACACCGGGGAGCTGTTTTTT
CASSFRLARDTGELFF
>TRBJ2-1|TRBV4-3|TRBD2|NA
TGCGCCAGCAGCCAAGAAGGTAGCGGGCCCTCACAGTTCTTC
CASSQEGSGPSQFF
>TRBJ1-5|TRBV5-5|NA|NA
TGTGCCAGCAGCGTGGCCCCGAGTATGGTTCCCCAGCATTTT
CASSVAPSMVPQHF
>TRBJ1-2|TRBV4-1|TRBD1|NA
TGCGCCAGCAGCCCCGTTGGGGGACAGGGAAACTATGGCTACACCTTC
CASSPVGGQGNYGYTF
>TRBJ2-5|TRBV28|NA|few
TGTGCCAGCAGTTCCGTAGCGGATCAAGAGACCCAGTACTTC
CASSSVADQETQYF
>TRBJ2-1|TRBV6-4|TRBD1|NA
TGTGCCAGCAGCAATAGACAGGGGCTGATTCATGAGCAGTTCTTC
CASSNRQGLIHEQFF
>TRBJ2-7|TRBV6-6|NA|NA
TGTGCCAGCAGCGCCGGCAGACAGTACTTC
CASSAGRQYF
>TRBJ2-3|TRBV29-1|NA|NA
TGCAGCATTGGAGTCCACACAGATACGCAGTATTTT
CSIGVHTDTQYF
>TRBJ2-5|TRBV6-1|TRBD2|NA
TGTGCCAGCAGTGGACAACTAGCGGGAGCCCCCCAAGAGACCCAGTACTTC
CASSGQLAGAPQETQYF
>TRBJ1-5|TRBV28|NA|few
TGTGCCAGCAGTTTGAATCAGGGGCCGTCCAATCAGCCCCAGCATTTT
CASSLNQGPSNQPQHF
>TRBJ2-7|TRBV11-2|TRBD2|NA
TGTGCCAGCAGCCCTACTAGCGGAAAACGATACGAGCAGTACTTC
CASSPTSGKRYEQYF
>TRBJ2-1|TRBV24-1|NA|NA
TGTGCCACCAGTGATTCGGAGGGGGGGAGGACAAGGAATGAGCAGTTCTTC
CATSDSEGGRTRNEQFF
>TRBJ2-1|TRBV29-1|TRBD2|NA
TGCAGCGTTGGACTAGCGGGAGATGAGCAGTTCTTC
CSVGLAGDEQFF
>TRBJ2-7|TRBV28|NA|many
TGTGCCAGCAAAGAAGGAGGGGGCTACGAGCAGTACTTC
CASKEGGGYEQYF
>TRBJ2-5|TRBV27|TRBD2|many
TGTGCCAGCAAAGAAGCGGGAGATTGGACCCAGTACTTC
CASKEAGDWTQYF
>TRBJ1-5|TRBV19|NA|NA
TGTGCCAGTAGCGACCGGGGCTTATCGCCCCAGCATTTT
CASSDRGLSPQHF
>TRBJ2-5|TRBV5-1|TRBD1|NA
TGCGCCAGCAGCGGGGACAGCCCACCAATTGCCCAGTACTTC
CASSGDSPPIAQYF
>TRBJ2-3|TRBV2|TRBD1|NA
TGTGCCAGCAGTTTTTCGACAGGGGATAATACGCAGTATTTT
CASSFSTGDNTQYF
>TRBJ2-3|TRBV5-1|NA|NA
TGCGCCAGCAGCTTGGCCGTAGACAGGATTAGCACAGATACGCAGTATTTT
CASSLAVDRISTDTQYF
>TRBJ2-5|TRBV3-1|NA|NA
TGTGCCAGCAGAGCAGGGCTTCAAGAGACCCAGTACTTC
CASRAGLQETQYF
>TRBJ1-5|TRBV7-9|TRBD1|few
TGTGCCAGCAGACAGGGGGCAAATCAGCCCCAGCATTTT
CASRQGANQPQHF
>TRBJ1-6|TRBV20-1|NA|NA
TGCAGTGCTAGAGATTTTGGGCAGGGTGCAACACCCCTCCACTTT
CSARDFGQGATPLHF